This is a list of T cell receptor beta chains from one sample in a study of radiotherapy plus CTLA-4 blockade in lung cancer. Data came from immunoSEQ multiplex PCR; TCRdb stores just in-frame clones and leaves some out. The sample has just under 60,000 clones, about 72% seen once; the top ten hold approximately 8.6%. Sequencing was performed on peripheral blood, taken from a patient treated with radiotherapy plus ipilimumab. All receptors derive from a human donor with non-small cell lung cancer whose response to radiotherapy plus ipilimumab could not be evaluated. The CDR3 runs from the conserved cysteine through the conserved F or W. A D gene is named only where the DNA matches it firmly. Part of the rows lack a size; the others show once, few, many or a class for expanded clones.

TRBD2,TRBV2,TRBJ2-3,.,TGTGCCAGCAGTGAGTTAGGGATTAGCGGGGGCTCCACAGATACGCAGTATTTT,CASSELGISGGSTDTQYF
TRBD1,TRBV6-6,TRBJ1-1,.,TGTGCCAGCAGTTACGCGGGACAGGGCACTGAAGCTTTCTTT,CASSYAGQGTEAFF
TRBD1,TRBV7-2,TRBJ1-2,.,TGTGCCAGCAGCCGGGACAGCAACTTCTATGGCTACACCTTC,CASSRDSNFYGYTF
TRBD1,TRBV29-1,TRBJ2-1,.,TGCAGCGTCGACACAGGGGGGTACAATGAGCAGTTCTTC,CSVDTGGYNEQFF
.,TRBV29-1,TRBJ1-5,.,TGCAGCGTTGCGGGGGGGGCGGAGCAGCCCCAGCATTTT,CSVAGGAEQPQHF
TRBD1,TRBV5-1,TRBJ2-5,.,TGCGCCAGCAGCTTGGCCGACAGGGACGGGGAGACCCAGTACTTC,CASSLADRDGETQYF
.,TRBV7-6,TRBJ1-2,.,TGTGCCAGCAGCTTAGCGCGCGGGGCGGGGGGCTACACCTTC,CASSLARGAGGYTF
.,TRBV5-1,TRBJ2-5,.,TGCACCAGCAGCTTGATGAGCGTACGAGAGACCCAGTACTTC,CTSSLMSVRETQYF
TRBD1,TRBV7-9,TRBJ2-7,.,TGTGCCAGCAGCTCCGGACAGGGGGGCTTCGAGCAGTACTTC,CASSSGQGGFEQYF
.,TRBV5-5,TRBJ2-1,medium-sized,TGTGCCAGCAGCTTGGATCTGTTCAATGAGCAGTTCTTC,CASSLDLFNEQFF
.,TRBV25-1,TRBJ2-4,.,TGTGCCAGCAGTGAATTGGAGGGGTCGGCCAAAAACATTCAGTACTTC,CASSELEGSAKNIQYF
.,TRBV5-1,TRBJ1-1,.,TGCGCCAGCAGCCCTATCCAGGGTGACACTGAAGCTTTCTTT,CASSPIQGDTEAFF
.,TRBV5-1,TRBJ2-7,few,TGCGCCAGCAGCTTGGTGGCGGGACGACTCTCCTACGAGCAGTACTTC,CASSLVAGRLSYEQYF
.,TRBV7-2,TRBJ2-3,.,TGTGCCAGCAGCTTAGGGGGCTACACAGATACGCAGTATTTT,CASSLGGYTDTQYF
.,TRBV18,TRBJ2-5,.,TGTGCCAGCTCACCAAATCGGGACTCTAAAGAGACCCAGTACTTC,CASSPNRDSKETQYF
TRBD1,TRBV19,TRBJ1-5,.,TGTGCCAGTAGTGAAGGGACAGTTAATCAGCCCCAGCATTTT,CASSEGTVNQPQHF
TRBD1,TRBV6-5,TRBJ2-1,.,TGTGCCAGCAGCAGGGACAGGGGTTACAATGAGCAGTTCTTC,CASSRDRGYNEQFF
.,TRBV4-1,TRBJ2-1,few,TGCGCCAGCAGCCAAGAACGACAGTCCTCCTACAATGAGCAGTTCTTC,CASSQERQSSYNEQFF
.,TRBV11-3,TRBJ2-2,.,TGTGCCAGCAGCTTAGACTTAAATCGGGGAAACACCGGGGAGCTGTTTTTT,CASSLDLNRGNTGELFF
TRBD2,TRBV7-9,TRBJ2-5,.,TGTGCCAGCAGCTTAGCGGGGGGGCAAGAGACCCAGTACTTC,CASSLAGGQETQYF